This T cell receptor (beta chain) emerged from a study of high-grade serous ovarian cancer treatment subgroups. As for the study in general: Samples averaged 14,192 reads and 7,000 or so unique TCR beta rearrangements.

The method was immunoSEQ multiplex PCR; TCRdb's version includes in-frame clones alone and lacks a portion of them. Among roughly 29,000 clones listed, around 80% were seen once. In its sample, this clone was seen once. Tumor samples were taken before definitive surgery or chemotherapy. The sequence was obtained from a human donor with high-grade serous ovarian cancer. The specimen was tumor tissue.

The DNA of the CDR3 is TGTGCCAGCAGCCTATCCGGGACTAGCGGGGCCCAAGAGACCCAGTACTTC. Protein: CASSLSGTSGAQETQYF. The chain recombines TRBV4-2 with TRBJ2-5; 13 bases map to TRBD2. The CDR3 extends over 17 amino acids. Trimming took 4 bases from V and 1 from J; bases not matched to a gene: 6. Germline lookup yields CDR1 LGHNA and CDR2 YNFKEQ.